The 22 T cell receptor beta chains below all came from one sample that was sequenced in a study of PD-1 blockade in classical Hodgkin lymphoma. Described time point: cycle 4 day 1 (C4D1), after 5 to 7 weeks of nivolumab. Following autologous stem cell transplantation, relapse occurred in every patient, and exposure to brentuximab vedotin varied. Profiling relied on immunoSEQ multiplex PCR, and the TCRdb table lists in-frame clones only, not all of them. The table has around 53,000 clones, around 76% seen once. Sample: peripheral blood mononuclear cells (PBMCs), taken before the fourth cycle of nivolumab. The origin of the receptors is a human donor with classical Hodgkin lymphoma.

The CDR3 DNA sequence: TGTGCCAGCCATGAGTCGGGACAGTACAATGAGCAGTTCTTC. As protein: CASHESGQYNEQFF. The gene calls are TRBV28 and TRBJ2-1; 7 bases agree with TRBD1. Germline CDR1 is MDHEN and CDR2 is SYDVKM. The CDR3 covers 14 residues. J lost 4 bases, V lost 8 bases, and 8 bases had no gene match.

The chain couples TRBV5-1 to TRBJ1-2; weak D call: TRBD1 (6 bases). This CDR3 spans 13 amino acids. Trimming shortened V by 4 bases and J by 14 bases, and 21 bases separated the two germline ends. The germline V gene has CDR1 SGHRS and CDR2 YFSETQ. As DNA, the CDR3 is TGCGCCAGCAGCCGCCGGGACGGGGGCGATGAGACCTTC. This codes for CASSRRDGGDETF.

The chain combines TRBV28 with TRBJ2-7; 13 bases are a match to TRBD2. After removal of 5 bases from V and 7 bases from J, the junction contained 8 bases not matched to a gene. Looked up from germline, CDR1 is MDHEN and CDR2 is SYDVKM. The CDR3 consists of 15 residues. CDR3 sequence (DNA): TGTGCCAGCAGTACTAGCGGGAGGGGGTCGGGTGAGCAGTACTTC. It specifies CASSTSGRGSGEQYF. Full variable domain (rest looked up from reference TRBV28 and TRBJ2-7): DVKVTQSSRYLVKRTGEKVFLECVQDMDHENMFWYRQDPGLGLRLIYFSYDVKMKEKGDIPEGYSVSREKKERFSLILESASTNQTSMYLCASSTSGRGSGEQYFGPGTRLTVT.

Only a few counts were recorded for this clone. The V and J genes are TRBV7-9 and TRBJ2-1; D might be TRBD2 (6 bases). Trimming pared 3 bases from V and 5 bases from J, leaving 11 bases between. Germline values: CDR1 SEHNR, CDR2 FQNEAQ (reference sequence). This CDR3 has 14 residues. The CDR3 protein is CASSFPTRDNEQFF. CDR3 bases: TGTGCCAGCAGCTTTCCGACTAGGGACAATGAGCAGTTCTTC.

The chain combines TRBV12-5 with TRBJ1-4, with D unclear. V was shortened by 0 bases and J by 7 bases, with 15 bases between the two germline ends. CDR3 length: 16 amino acids. The germline gives CDR1 LGHNT, CDR2 FRNRAP. The CDR3 coding sequence is TGTGCTAGTGGTTTGGTACTGTGGGGTTTGAGTGAAAAACTGTTTTTT. It encodes CASGLVLWGLSEKLFF.

The chain recombines TRBV6-1 with TRBJ2-1, with D tentatively TRBD1 or TRBD2 (6 bases each). This CDR3 comprises 15 residues. Germline loops: CDR1 MNHNS, CDR2 SASEGT. Trimming stripped 6 bases from V and 6 bases from J, with 18 bases between. The CDR3 coding sequence is TGTGCCAGCAGGTCCCTACTAGGGGGAGGCAATGAGCAGTTCTTC. Residues: CASRSLLGGGNEQFF.

The chain links TRBV19 to TRBJ2-5; 12 nucleotides line up with TRBD2. The CDR3 sequence is 15 residues long. Germline values: CDR1 LNHDA, CDR2 SQIVND (reference sequence). V lost 5 bases, J lost 2 bases, and 3 bases stayed unmatched. CDR3 coding DNA: TGTGCCAGTAGTCGTGGACTAGCGGGGCAAGAGACCCAGTACTTC. Its translation: CASSRGLAGQETQYF.

J is TRBJ2-3 and V is TRBV28; 10 nucleotides agree with TRBD2. Germline assignment: CDR1 MDHEN and CDR2 SYDVKM. The CDR3 contains 16 residues. Unmatched junction bases numbered 1, after V lost 1 base and J lost 0 bases. In nucleotides, the CDR3 is TGTGCCAGCAGTTTATCGACTAGCGGGAGCACAGATACGCAGTATTTT. As protein: CASSLSTSGSTDTQYF. Using reference TRBV28 and TRBJ2-3 for the parts outside the CDR3, the full variable domain is DVKVTQSSRYLVKRTGEKVFLECVQDMDHENMFWYRQDPGLGLRLIYFSYDVKMKEKGDIPEGYSVSREKKERFSLILESASTNQTSMYLCASSLSTSGSTDTQYFGPGTRLTVL.

The chain joins TRBV28 to TRBJ1-1; the match to TRBD1 covers 8 bases. Germline trimming cut 3 bases from V and 10 bases from J; bases unmatched to any gene: 7. This CDR3 comprises 13 residues. The germline V gene encodes CDR1 MDHEN and CDR2 SYDVKM. The CDR3 sequence is CASSFGDRRRAFF. Here the CDR3 DNA reads TGTGCCAGCAGTTTTGGGGACAGGAGACGAGCTTTCTTT.

This clone has just one count. The V call is TRBV7-2, the J call TRBJ2-7; maybe TRBD1 (5 bases). Trimming took 5 bases from V and 6 from J, leaving 11 bases between them. The CDR3 is made up of 12 amino acids. Germline values: CDR1 SGHTA, CDR2 FQGNSA. The CDR3 protein is CASSLRVGEQYF. The CDR3 coding sequence is TGTGCCAGCAGCCTCAGGGTCGGCGAGCAGTACTTC.

This clone was seen a handful of times. The CDR3: CASSEGQGDQETQYF. In DNA form, the CDR3 reads TGTGCCAGCAGTGAGGGGCAGGGGGATCAAGAGACCCAGTACTTC. The chain combines TRBV6-4 with TRBJ2-5; TRBD1 matches 7 bases. V shed 3 bases and J 2 bases; nucleotides not matched to a gene: 6. Per germline, CDR1 MRHNA and CDR2 SNTAGT. The CDR3 loop spans 15 amino acids.

The chain has TRBV7-9 and TRBJ1-4, with D possibly matching TRBD1 (5 bases). V shed 5 bases and J shed 5 bases, with 18 bases lying between them. Germline-derived CDR1 and CDR2 are SEHNR and FQNEAQ (reference sequence). CDR3 length: 16 amino acids. The CDR3 DNA is TGTGCCAGCAGCCCCCTGGCGGGACGGAGGAATGAAAAACTGTTTTTT. This translates into CASSPLAGRRNEKLFF.

The chain links TRBV5-4 to TRBJ2-1; 11 bases fit TRBD2. The J segment lost 3 bases and the V segment lost 2 bases, leaving 4 bases of the junction unmatched. In germline, CDR1 is SGHNT, CDR2 YYREEE (reference sequence). CDR3 size: 16 residues. This CDR3 is CASSLGTSGYYNEQFF. Written as DNA, the CDR3 is TGTGCCAGCAGCTTAGGGACTAGCGGCTACTACAATGAGCAGTTCTTC.

The rearrangement links TRBV7-8 to TRBJ2-7; D is unresolved. V dropped 4 bases and J dropped 6 bases, with 13 bases sitting between them. Germline V gene lookup returns CDR1 SGHVS and CDR2 FQNEAQ. This CDR3 contains 13 residues. In DNA form, the CDR3 reads TGTGCCAGCAGCTCAGTGGTATACGGCGAGCAGTACTTC. Its protein is CASSSVVYGEQYF.

V gene TRBV10-2 combines with J gene TRBJ1-6; tentatively, D is TRBD1 (5 bases). The CDR3 has 16 amino acids. Looked up from germline, CDR1 is WSHSY and CDR2 is SAAADI. V lost 7 bases and J lost 8, with 21 bases in between. CDR3: CASTTDPRTQHSPLHF. In nucleotides, the CDR3 is TGCGCCAGCACCACCGATCCAAGGACACAACATTCACCCCTCCACTTT.

The V and J genes are TRBV15 and TRBJ2-7; tentatively, D is TRBD1 (5 bases). The CDR3 runs 15 residues. Germline lookup yields CDR1 LNHNV and CDR2 YYDKDF (reference sequence). The V end was cut by 0 bases, the J end by 2 bases, with 11 bases between. The CDR3 coding sequence is TGTGCCACCAGCAGAGATCTTCAGGGTCCCTACGAGCAGTACTTC. Its protein is CATSRDLQGPYEQYF.

The rearrangement joins TRBV7-2 to TRBJ2-7; D uncertain. V lost 1 base and J 2 bases, leaving 9 bases between the germline ends. The CDR3 is made up of 14 amino acids. Germline CDR1 and CDR2: SGHTA and FQGNSA. The CDR3 region is CASSLGLYPYEQYF. The CDR3 DNA reads as TGTGCCAGCAGCTTAGGTCTGTACCCCTACGAGCAGTACTTC.

This clone was seen only once. The rearrangement links TRBV4-1 to TRBJ1-5; possibly TRBD1 for D (6 bases). Germline loops: CDR1 MGHRA, CDR2 YSYEKL. Trimming removed 7 bases at V and 0 bases at J, with 13 bases between. The CDR3 contains 15 residues. The CDR3 region is CASTSQGYSNQPQHF. The CDR3 DNA sequence: TGCGCCAGCACCTCACAGGGTTATAGCAATCAGCCCCAGCATTTT.

The chain couples TRBV2 to TRBJ2-7, with D unresolved. Germline V CDR1 and CDR2: SNHLY, FYNNEI. CDR3 length: 14 amino acids. V was pared by 7 bases and J by 2 bases, with 15 bases between. The CDR3 DNA follows: TGTGCCAGCAAGTTTACAACCGCTCCCTACGAGCAGTACTTC. Amino acids: CASKFTTAPYEQYF.

The V and J genes are TRBV7-8 and TRBJ2-7; 7 bases line up with TRBD2. CDR1 and CDR2 from the germline V gene are SGHVS and FQNEAQ. This CDR3 is 15 amino acids long. The V segment lost 3 bases and the J segment 3 bases; nucleotides outside the gene matches: 8. The CDR3 DNA reads TGTGCCAGCAGCTTTGGTCGGGGAGGGTTCTACGAGCAGTACTTC. Amino acid sequence: CASSFGRGGFYEQYF.

The chain is built from TRBV18 and TRBJ2-5; D is uncertain. V lost 1 base to trimming and J lost 5 bases, with 8 bases between them. The CDR3 has 13 residues. The germline gives CDR1 KGHSH, CDR2 LQKENI. CDR3 sequence (DNA): TGTGCCAGCTCACCACAGGGAACGGAGACCCAGTACTTC. It encodes CASSPQGTETQYF.

The genes are TRBV28 and TRBJ1-2; D not resolved. The germline V and J ends were trimmed by 2 bases and 6 bases, with 10 bases remaining between them. Germline V gives CDR1 MDHEN, CDR2 SYDVKM. This CDR3 has 13 residues. In DNA form, the CDR3 reads TGTGCCAGCAGTTTACGCCCCTGGAATGGCTACACCTTC. Encoded protein: CASSLRPWNGYTF.